This note documents a single TCR beta chain sequence. The source of the sample is a study of long-term antiretroviral therapy in people with HIV. A v3.0 immunoSEQ assay was performed at survey level. The protocol was immunoSEQ multiplex PCR, while the TCRdb copy is restricted to in-frame clones and leaves out a portion. The table shows tens of thousands of clones, with roughly 87% occurring only once. The sequence came from a man in his fifties with HIV. The sequenced sample was unsorted PBMCs, obtained 2 years after starting antiretroviral therapy.

This chain's CDR3 is CASSLNRGNTEAFF. The CDR3 nucleotides are TGCGCCAGCAGCTTAAACAGGGGGAACACTGAAGCTTTCTTT. The J gene is TRBJ1-1, the V gene TRBV5-1; TRBD1 agrees at 7 bases. Germline V gene sequence: CDR1 SGHRS, CDR2 YFSETQ. There are 14 residues in the CDR3. J was trimmed by 1 base and V by 2 bases; bases with no gene match: 2.